Listed here are 29 T cell receptor beta chains from one sample, sequenced in a study of cytomegalovirus exposure and HLA in healthy donors. Amplification used 60 Vbeta primers and 13 Jbeta primers. Here immunoSEQ multiplex PCR was the method, and the copy in TCRdb shows in-frame clones only, minus some. The sample holds 120,000 or so clones, around 85% seen once. The sample consisted of PBMCs. The receptor source for this set is a man aged 25 to 40 in good health and CMV-seropositive.

The chain carries TRBV4-1 and TRBJ2-6, with TRBD1 matching over 9 bases. The CDR3 consists of 17 residues. V was clipped by 0 bases and J by 12 bases; unmatched bases: 12. Looked up from germline, CDR1 is MGHRA and CDR2 is YSYEKL. CDR3 region: CASSQDWGQGTFFVLTF. Here the CDR3 DNA reads TGCGCCAGCAGCCAAGATTGGGGACAGGGTACCTTCTTCGTCCTGACTTTC.

The V gene is TRBV29-1, the J gene TRBJ1-2; the D gene is possibly TRBD1 (5 bases). The length of the CDR3 is 13 residues. Germline values: CDR1 SQVTM, CDR2 ANQGSEA. Deletions cut 6 bases from V and 8 bases from J, with 19 bases between. CDR3: CSVIVWQGNGYTF. The CDR3 DNA follows: TGCAGCGTGATAGTTTGGCAGGGTAACGGCTACACCTTC.

The CDR3 DNA follows: TGTGCCAGCAGCTTAGTGGTCGAGGGGGGGGCCCGGACCCAGTACTTC. Its protein product is CASSLVVEGGARTQYF. This rearrangement joins TRBV7-6 to TRBJ2-5, with D possibly matching TRBD2 (7 bases). V was trimmed by 1 base and J by 7 bases, leaving 19 bases between them. The CDR3 is 16 residues long. Per the germline V gene, CDR1 is SGHVS and CDR2 is FNYEAQ.

The chain employs TRBV7-2 and TRBJ2-7; tentatively, D is TRBD1 (5 bases). The CDR3 is 13 amino acids. Between the trimmed V and J ends, which lost 5 bases and 5 bases, there was a span of 13 bases. CDR1 and CDR2 (germline): SGHTA, FQGNSA. CDR3 region: CASSRKQGHEQYF. CDR3 nucleotides: TGTGCCAGCAGCCGGAAGCAGGGCCACGAGCAGTACTTC.

The chain has TRBV19 and TRBJ2-5; D not certain. Germline CDR1 is LNHDA and CDR2 is SQIVND (reference sequence). V was pared by 2 bases and J by 5 bases, with 3 bases between. This CDR3 has 11 residues. CDR3 amino acids: CASSIRETQYF. For the CDR3, the DNA is TGTGCCAGTAGTATACGGGAGACCCAGTACTTC.

V and J are TRBV7-2 and TRBJ2-5, with 7 bases aligning to TRBD2. The V segment lost 5 bases and the J segment 1 base; nucleotides outside the gene matches: 4. The CDR3 contains 14 residues. The germline gives CDR1 SGHTA, CDR2 FQGNSA. The CDR3 DNA reads as TGTGCCAGCAGCCCAGGGACTACCCAAGAGACCCAGTACTTC. It translates to CASSPGTTQETQYF.

This chain links TRBV27 with TRBJ1-6; tentative D call: TRBD1 (5 bases). The CDR3 consists of 18 residues. Trimming removed 4 bases from V and 1 base from J, with 17 bases in between. Germline loops: CDR1 MNHEY, CDR2 SMNVEV (reference sequence). The CDR3 sequence is CASSSGGGLRSYNSPLHF. The CDR3 region has the DNA TGTGCCAGCAGTTCGGGCGGGGGGTTGAGGTCCTATAATTCACCCCTCCACTTT.

This rearrangement joins TRBV5-1 to TRBJ2-5; tentatively, D is TRBD1 (5 bases). This CDR3 has 15 amino acids. Germline V lookup: CDR1 SGHRS, CDR2 YFSETQ. The ends were cut back, 2 bases at V and 2 bases at J, with 13 bases in the middle. The CDR3 loop is CASSLRTGGQETQYF. DNA of the CDR3: TGCGCCAGCAGCTTACGTACAGGCGGACAAGAGACCCAGTACTTC.

This sequence joins TRBV15 and TRBJ2-5, with D perhaps TRBD1 (6 bases). Germline V gives CDR1 LNHNV, CDR2 YYDKDF (reference sequence). V shed 1 base and J shed 5 bases, with 8 bases lying between them. CDR3 size: 13 residues. CDR3 sequence: CATSRAGVETQYF. DNA of the CDR3: TGTGCCACCAGCAGAGCAGGGGTGGAGACCCAGTACTTC.

The chain combines TRBV7-2 with TRBJ2-3; D may be TRBD2 (5 bases). V gave up 5 bases and J gave up 6 bases, with 12 bases separating them. Per germline, CDR1 SGHTA and CDR2 FQGNSA. The CDR3 extends over 13 amino acids. The CDR3, as DNA: TGTGCCAGCAGCCCGAACGACTATGATACGCAGTATTTT. It specifies CASSPNDYDTQYF.

The chain joins TRBV11-2 to TRBJ2-7, with D possibly matching TRBD2 (7 bases). CDR1 and CDR2 (germline): SGHAT, FQNNGV. V gave up 1 base and J gave up 1 base, with 17 bases separating them. This CDR3 has 17 amino acids. The CDR3 coding sequence is TGTGCCAGCAGCTTAGGGGGGGGCCGCCGGCTATCCTACGAGCAGTACTTC. This sequence encodes CASSLGGGRRLSYEQYF.

In regard to this clone: One junction end disagrees with the germline gene, perhaps due to a read error. The chain employs TRBV5-5 and TRBJ1-5; D remains unclear. Germline V lookup: CDR1 SGHKS, CDR2 YYEKEE (reference sequence). This CDR3 has 12 residues. The CDR3 nucleotides are TGTGCCGGCAGCGACCAAGGGAGGCCCCAGCATTTT. Encoded protein: CAGSDQGRPQHF. The whole variable domain, filled in from reference TRBV5-5 and TRBJ1-5, reads DAGVTQSPTHLIKTRGQQVTLRCSPISGHKSVSWYQQVLGQGPQFIFQYYEKEERGRGNFPDRFSARQFPNYSSELNVNALLLGDSALYLCAGSDQGRPQHFGDGTRLSIL.

This CDR3 is CASSAETQYF. CDR3 nucleotides: TGTGCCAGCAGCGCGGAGACCCAGTACTTC. The chain uses TRBV7-9 and TRBJ2-5; D unclear. Germline loops: CDR1 SEHNR, CDR2 FQNEAQ (reference sequence). The V gene lost 5 bases and the J gene lost 5 bases, with 3 bases spanning the gap. The CDR3 has 10 residues.

The rearrangement joins TRBV7-3 to TRBJ2-7, with TRBD2 matching over 7 bases. Trimming at V came to 5 bases and at J to 2 bases, leaving 6 bases not matched to a gene. Germline assignment: CDR1 SGHTA and CDR2 FQGTGA. This CDR3 contains 14 residues. CDR3 sequence reads: CASSPGGGTYEQYF. The CDR3 nucleotides are TGTGCCAGCAGCCCTGGGGGGGGAACCTACGAGCAGTACTTC. Filled out from reference TRBV7-3 and TRBJ2-7, the complete variable domain reads GAGVSQTPSNKVTEKGKYVELRCDPISGHTALYWYRQSLGQGPEFLIYFQGTGAADDSGLPNDRFFAVRPEGSVSTLKIQRTERGDSAVYLCASSPGGGTYEQYFGPGTRLTVT.

This chain connects TRBV10-3 to TRBJ2-5; 8 nucleotides align to TRBD1. V dropped 7 bases and J dropped 5; count of bases not matched to a gene: 9. Germline CDR1 is ENHRY and CDR2 is SYGVKD. This CDR3 spans 14 amino acids. As DNA, the CDR3 is TGTGCCATCACACCGGGACAGGATAGGGAGACCCAGTACTTC. The encoded protein is CAITPGQDRETQYF.

V is TRBV6-1 and J is TRBJ2-2, with 12 bases fitting TRBD2. This CDR3 comprises 17 residues. Trimming at V came to 6 bases and at J to 1 base, leaving 6 bases not matched to a gene. The germline V gene encodes CDR1 MNHNS and CDR2 SASEGT. CDR3 loop: CASRELAGGWNTGELFF. The CDR3 nucleotides are TGTGCCAGCAGGGAACTAGCGGGGGGCTGGAACACCGGGGAGCTGTTTTTT.

As regards this clone: Other DNA sequences in this sample translate to the same CDR3. J is TRBJ2-3 and V is TRBV14; 9 bases match TRBD2. The length of the CDR3 is 15 residues. Germline V gene sequence: CDR1 SGHDN, CDR2 FVKESK. V gave up 3 bases and J gave up 2 bases; unmatched junction bases: 3. The CDR3 DNA reads TGTGCCAGCAGCCAGGCGGGGGGGCCCACAGATACGCAGTATTTT. Protein: CASSQAGGPTDTQYF.

This clone turned up a few times. This chain connects TRBV4-1 to TRBJ2-2, with 15 bases matching TRBD2. Germline CDR1 is MGHRA and CDR2 is YSYEKL. The CDR3 extends over 22 amino acids. The J segment lost 1 base and the V segment lost 3 bases, leaving 15 bases of the junction unmatched. DNA for the CDR3: TGCGCCAGCAGCCACCTCGGACTAGCGGGGGGGCCTAAACGTGGGAACACCGGGGAGCTGTTTTTT. Amino acid sequence: CASSHLGLAGGPKRGNTGELFF.

J is TRBJ1-2 and V is TRBV5-1, with a possible D match to TRBD1 (6 bases). The CDR3 is made up of 17 amino acids. Trimming stripped 1 base from V and 8 bases from J, with 24 bases between. Germline-derived CDR1 and CDR2 are SGHRS and YFSETQ. CDR3 loop: CASSLKETGSTAWGYTF. CDR3 bases: TGCGCCAGCAGCTTGAAGGAAACAGGGAGCACTGCTTGGGGCTACACCTTC.

The chain carries TRBV9 and TRBJ1-4; 11 nucleotides line up with TRBD1. Germline V gene data show CDR1 as SGDLS and CDR2 as YYNGEE. Germline trimming cut 3 bases from V and 7 bases from J; bases unmatched to any gene: 2. The CDR3 is 14 amino acids. The CDR3 nucleotides read TGTGCCAGCAGCGGGGGACAGGGGGGTGAAAAACTGTTTTTT. This codes for CASSGGQGGEKLFF.

This sequence joins TRBV2 and TRBJ2-7; TRBD1 agrees at 8 bases. The CDR3 is 18 residues long. Unmatched junction bases numbered 16, after V lost 6 bases and J lost 0 bases. Germline CDR1 is SNHLY and CDR2 is FYNNEI. CDR3 amino acids: CASRRRGQVGLSSYEQYF. In DNA form, the CDR3 reads TGTGCCAGCAGGAGAAGGGGACAGGTGGGCCTAAGCTCCTACGAGCAGTACTTC.

As regards this clone: Relative to the germline gene, one junction end is altered; a read error may explain this. The chain combines TRBV19 with TRBJ2-3; no clear D. The CDR3 sequence is 11 residues long. CDR1 LNHDA and CDR2 SQIVND come from the germline V gene (reference sequence). CDR3 amino acids: CASSIGDSQYF. The CDR3 coding sequence is TGTGCCAGTAGTATAGGAGATTCGCAGTATTTT.

This clone has just one count. The J gene is TRBJ1-5, the V gene TRBV30; no definite D call. The germline V gene encodes CDR1 GTSNPN and CDR2 SVGIG (reference sequence). V lost 0 bases, J lost 2 bases, and 8 bases lay in between. CDR3 length equals 14 residues. The CDR3 here is CAWSVPGGNQPQHF. The CDR3 DNA follows: TGTGCCTGGAGTGTACCAGGTGGCAATCAGCCCCAGCATTTT.

This clone was seen just once. The genes are TRBV10-3 and TRBJ1-6; no definite D call. This CDR3 contains 15 residues. Germline CDR1 is ENHRY and CDR2 is SYGVKD. Trimming left V 0 bases short and J 8 bases short, with 11 bases between. The CDR3 reads CAISESTLLDSPLHF. CDR3 nucleotide sequence: TGTGCCATCAGTGAGTCGACTTTATTGGATTCACCCCTCCACTTT.

V is TRBV30 and J is TRBJ2-3, with D perhaps TRBD2 (7 bases). V was cut by 1 base and J by 3 bases, with 20 bases left in between. The CDR3 is made up of 17 amino acids. Per the germline V gene, CDR1 is GTSNPN and CDR2 is SVGIG (reference sequence). The CDR3 sequence is CAWSGEQGGVLTDTQYF. The CDR3 DNA follows: TGTGCCTGGAGTGGTGAACAGGGAGGGGTGTTGACAGATACGCAGTATTTT.

The chain is built from TRBV4-3 and TRBJ2-2, with 9 bases lining up with TRBD2. Unmatched junction bases numbered 2, after V lost 1 base and J lost 2 bases. The CDR3 contains 16 residues. Per germline, CDR1 LGHNA and CDR2 YSLEER. The CDR3 is CASSQVLAGNTGELFF. The CDR3 coding sequence is TGCGCCAGCAGCCAAGTGCTAGCGGGAAACACCGGGGAGCTGTTTTTT.

The rearrangement links TRBV10-2 to TRBJ1-1; 10 bases align to TRBD1. Germline V gene lookup returns CDR1 WSHSY and CDR2 SAAADI. The ends lost 6 bases at V and 5 bases at J; junction bases unmatched: 9. CDR3 length: 15 residues. Here the CDR3 DNA reads TGCGCCAGCAGAAGGACAGGGGGAGGGAAAACTGAAGCTTTCTTT. Protein sequence: CASRRTGGGKTEAFF.

The J gene is TRBJ2-1, the V gene TRBV7-9, with 7 bases that match TRBD1. V trimming: 6 bases; J trimming: 3 bases; junction bases outside the gene matches: 5. There are 14 residues in the CDR3. Germline V CDR1 and CDR2: SEHNR, FQNEAQ (reference sequence). CDR3 nucleotides: TGTGCCAGCAGAGGGGACAGTTACTACAATGAGCAGTTCTTC. It codes for CASRGDSYYNEQFF.

The rearrangement uses TRBV15 and TRBJ1-1; 8 nucleotides align to TRBD1. Looked up from germline, CDR1 is LNHNV and CDR2 is YYDKDF (reference sequence). This CDR3 is 15 amino acids long. With 5 bases clipped from V and 11 bases from J, the junction kept 16 bases outside the gene matches. Here the CDR3 reads CATSGGGQVDEVAFF. The DNA of the CDR3 is TGTGCCACCAGCGGGGGGGGACAGGTGGATGAGGTGGCTTTCTTT.